The clone carrying this TCR beta chain was picked up one time. Only in-frame clones appear in the TCRdb table, and some are missing; sequencing was by immunoSEQ multiplex PCR. The data contain over 130,000 clones, 92% of them singletons. This sample was included in a study of CD4+ T cells in melanoma. The germline CDR1 and CDR2 sequences are SGHRS and YFSETQ. Trimming shortened V by 0 bases and J by 2 bases, and 8 bases separated the two germline ends. The CDR3 totals 14 residues. This receptor was obtained from a human donor with melanoma. This chain uses TRBV5-1 with TRBJ1-2; D is unresolved. The CDR3: CASSLEGRNYGYTF. The CDR3 nucleotides read TGCGCCAGCAGCTTGGAGGGCAGGAACTATGGCTACACCTTC.